Following are 29 T cell receptor beta chains from one sample sequenced in a study of CXCR3-negative and CXCR3-positive naive CD8 T cells. Libraries of TRB cDNA were made by 5' RACE and carried UMIs. TCRdb reworked the 5' RACE reads into one entry per CDR3 protein, no DNA. The clone table shows roughly 7,500 distinct CDR3 sequences, with the ten largest holding approximately 2.4%. Sequencing was done on a sample of naive CXCR3- CD8+ T cells from blood. As to subset: CD45RO-CCR7+CD27+CD95- naive CD8+ T cells lacking CXCR3 (TNR3-). Receptors were obtained from a human donor in good health. Some clones in this sample may be carry-over from other donors' samples.

J is TRBJ1-6 and V is TRBV12-5. This CDR3 comprises 14 residues. Germline loops: CDR1 LGHNT, CDR2 FRNRAP. CDR3 sequence reads: CASGTDLLNSPLHF.

Considering frequency, this clonotype is medium-sized. The V call is TRBV10-3, the J call TRBJ2-3. From germline, CDR1 is ENHRY and CDR2 SYGVKD. The CDR3 consists of 18 residues. The CDR3 loop reads CAISESIDLTSSTDTQYF.

The chain uses TRBV25-1 and TRBJ1-2; TCRdb gives TRBD1 as the D gene, but with no DNA this cannot be confirmed. The CDR3 spans 15 residues. Germline V CDR1 and CDR2: MGHDK, SYGVNS. The CDR3 protein is CASIGGAGTTYGYTF.

This chain links TRBV29-1 with TRBJ1-5. The CDR3 loop spans 12 amino acids. Germline CDR1 is SQVTM and CDR2 is ANQGSEA. The CDR3 spells CSVEGEDQPQHF.

The V gene is TRBV2, the J gene TRBJ2-7; TCRdb returns TRBD1, unconfirmable since there is no DNA. The germline gives CDR1 SNHLY, CDR2 FYNNEI. The CDR3 runs to 17 residues. The CDR3 region is CASSDLGTGEDSYEQYF.

Frequency places this clonotype as medium-sized. The V and J genes are TRBV29-1 and TRBJ1-2. The germline CDR1 and CDR2 sequences are SQVTM and ANQGSEA. This CDR3 contains 11 residues. CDR3: CSVDRDYGYTF.

This clonotype ranks as medium-sized in terms of frequency. The chain uses TRBV29-1 and TRBJ2-1; TCRdb selects TRBD1, and the lack of DNA leaves this call unchecked. This CDR3 spans 14 amino acids. Looked up from germline, CDR1 is SQVTM and CDR2 is ANQGSEA. The CDR3 region is CSVEDRGAYNEQFF.

The chain carries TRBV6-5 and TRBJ2-1; the TCRdb call, TRBD2, lacks DNA for checking. Germline-derived CDR1 and CDR2 are MNHEY and SVGAGI. This CDR3 region has 15 residues. CDR3 sequence reads: CASRTRTSGSKRQFF.

The chain is built from TRBV24-1 and TRBJ2-1; the D call of TRBD1 rests on TCRdb alone, since no DNA is present to check it. Germline CDR1 is KGHDR and CDR2 is SFDVKD. This CDR3 is 19 amino acids long. CDR3 amino acids: CATAPSLGLLRDSYNEQFF.

In terms of frequency, this clonotype is medium-sized. The genes are TRBV12-3 or TRBV12-4 and TRBJ2-4; TCRdb's D call of TRBD2 is untestable without DNA. This CDR3 comprises 17 residues. The CDR3 loop reads CASSSNLADLAKNIQYF.

In terms of frequency, this clonotype is medium-sized (0.01 to 0.1%). The CDR3 reads CATSRSREGLNIQYF. The rearrangement joins TRBV15 to TRBJ2-4; TCRdb calls TRBD2, which cannot be checked without DNA. The CDR3 has 15 amino acids. The germline gives CDR1 LNHNV, CDR2 YYDKDF (reference sequence).

The chain has TRBV2 and TRBJ2-1. CDR3 length equals 11 residues. The germline V gene has CDR1 SNHLY and CDR2 FYNNEI. The CDR3 protein is CASSKGDEQFF.

This clonotype shows up as medium-sized by frequency. The V and J genes are TRBV29-1 and TRBJ1-2; the D gene TCRdb calls, TRBD1, cannot be checked with no DNA. Germline V lookup: CDR1 SQVTM, CDR2 ANQGSEA. The CDR3 loop spans 11 amino acids. The CDR3 reads CSDDRRTGYTF.

Frequency places this clonotype as medium-sized (0.01 to 0.1%). This chain connects TRBV5-1 to TRBJ2-1. This CDR3 spans 13 amino acids. Germline lookup yields CDR1 SGHRS and CDR2 YFSETQ. The CDR3 region is CASSWDSYNEQFF.

This clonotype is classed as medium-sized by frequency. This chain uses TRBV29-1 with TRBJ2-3; TCRdb gives TRBD1 as the D gene, but with no DNA this cannot be confirmed. CDR3 length: 19 residues. In germline, CDR1 is SQVTM, CDR2 ANQGSEA. This chain's CDR3 is CSVALDHLQGLKVTDTQYF.

This CDR3 reads CASSLKLYTEAFF. The chain carries TRBV11-2 and TRBJ1-1. Germline V CDR1 and CDR2: SGHAT, FQNNGV. The CDR3 has 13 residues. The complete variable domain, with remaining parts taken from reference TRBV11-2 and TRBJ1-1, reads EAGVAQSPRYKIIEKRQSVAFWCNPISGHATLYWYQQILGQGPKLLIQFQNNGVVDDSQLPKDRFSAERLKGVDSTLKIQPAKLEDSAVYLCASSLKLYTEAFFGQGTRLTVV.

The V gene is TRBV18, the J gene TRBJ2-7. CDR1 and CDR2 (germline): KGHSH, LQKENI. The CDR3 has 15 residues. CDR3: CASSPPDESSYEQYF.

The chain recombines TRBV6-6 with TRBJ2-7. The CDR3 contains 16 residues. Germline V CDR1 and CDR2: MNHNY, SVGAGI (reference sequence). CDR3 amino acids: CASSYHIQGAFDEQYF.

This clonotype ranks as medium-sized in terms of frequency. The rearrangement joins TRBV2 to TRBJ2-7; TCRdb indicates TRBD1, and absent DNA this call remains unverified. The germline V gene has CDR1 SNHLY and CDR2 FYNNEI. There are 17 residues in the CDR3. This CDR3 is CASSETLPGAAAYEQYF.

This rearrangement joins TRBV27 to TRBJ2-1; TCRdb picks TRBD2, but there is no DNA to check that call. CDR3 size: 15 residues. Germline V gene sequence: CDR1 MNHEY, CDR2 SMNVEV (reference sequence). The CDR3 loop reads CASSSSPGLVNEQFF.

This clonotype shows up as medium-sized (0.01 to 0.1%) by frequency. The chain employs TRBV20-1 and TRBJ2-7. Germline values: CDR1 DFQATT, CDR2 SNEGSKA (reference sequence). The length of the CDR3 is 13 residues. This CDR3 is CSATGTLHYEQYF.

The chain uses TRBV28 and TRBJ2-5. Germline CDR1 and CDR2: MDHEN and SYDVKM. CDR3 length: 11 amino acids. The CDR3 reads CASSLRETQYF.

Considering frequency, this clonotype is medium-sized (0.01 to 0.1%). V gene TRBV28 combines with J gene TRBJ2-7; TCRdb's assignment of TRBD1 cannot be checked, as there is no DNA. Germline V gives CDR1 MDHEN, CDR2 SYDVKM. The CDR3 runs to 14 residues. The CDR3 sequence is CASTPGQGAYEQYF.

This clonotype is deemed medium-sized by its frequency. V is TRBV29-1 and J is TRBJ2-1; TCRdb outputs TRBD2, but without DNA this stays unchecked. The germline V gene has CDR1 SQVTM and CDR2 ANQGSEA. This CDR3 is built from 16 residues. The chain's CDR3 is CSVPQGPTDSYNEQFF.

The rearrangement uses TRBV18 and TRBJ1-1; with no DNA, the TCRdb D assignment of TRBD1 cannot be verified. Looked up from germline, CDR1 is KGHSH and CDR2 is LQKENI. The CDR3 is 16 residues long. CDR3 protein: CASSPPPVEALTEAFF. Combining the CDR3 with reference TRBV18 and TRBJ1-1 gives the whole variable domain NAGVMQNPRHLVRRRGQEARLRCSPMKGHSHVYWYRQLPEEGLKFMVYLQKENIIDESGMPKERFSAEFPKEGPSILRIQQVVRGDSAAYFCASSPPPVEALTEAFFGQGTRLTVV.

The CDR3 sequence is CSASRLAQNEQFF. V and J are TRBV20-1 and TRBJ2-1; without DNA, the TCRdb call of TRBD2 cannot be checked. Germline CDR1 DFQATT, CDR2 SNEGSKA (reference sequence). The CDR3 covers 13 residues.

This chain links TRBV15 with TRBJ2-3; checking the TCRdb D call of TRBD2 is not possible without DNA. Looked up from germline, CDR1 is LNHNV and CDR2 is YYDKDF (reference sequence). The CDR3 is made up of 14 amino acids. CDR3 sequence: CATGGVPDTDTQYF.

The gene calls are TRBV11-2 and TRBJ2-3. CDR1 SGHAT and CDR2 FQNNGV come from the germline V gene. This CDR3 spans 15 amino acids. CDR3 sequence reads: CASSLETASTDTQYF.

The chain is built from TRBV7-9 and TRBJ2-1; checking the TCRdb D call of TRBD1 is not possible without DNA. CDR1 is SEHNR, CDR2 FQNEAQ, per germline (reference sequence). This CDR3 comprises 14 residues. The CDR3 is CASSFGGIDNEQFF.